Listed here are 23 T cell receptor beta chains from one sample, sequenced in a study of radiation and T cells in renal cell carcinoma. As for time point: blood 2 weeks post-SBRT. The treatment: 15 Gy SBRT to primary tumor, nephrectomy 4 weeks later. Assay used: immunoSEQ multiplex PCR; TCRdb lists only in-frame clones, some missing. Among about 130,000 clones listed, around 89% were seen once. The sequences come from blood, collected from a patient whose treatment included radiotherapy and nephrectomy. These TCRs come from a woman between 70 and 85 years old with renal cell carcinoma.

V and J are TRBV18 and TRBJ1-4; D is perhaps TRBD1 (5 bases). Germline CDR1 reads KGHSH; CDR2 reads LQKENI. This CDR3 has 13 amino acids. Trimming stripped 2 bases from V and 8 bases from J, with 9 bases between. CDR3 DNA sequence: TGTGCCAGCTCACCAGGGGCTTACGAAAAACTGTTTTTT. Encoded protein: CASSPGAYEKLFF.

CDR3 protein: CASSDRTGGLNTEAFF. DNA of the CDR3: TGTGCCAGCAGTGATCGGACGGGGGGCTTGAACACTGAAGCTTTCTTT. The rearrangement links TRBV25-1 to TRBJ1-1; TRBD1 might be the D (6 bases). V gave up 3 bases and J gave up 0 bases, with 14 bases separating them. This CDR3 contains 16 residues. Germline CDR1 is MGHDK and CDR2 is SYGVNS.

V usage is TRBV18 and J usage is TRBJ2-7; TRBD1 matches 8 bases. Per germline, CDR1 KGHSH and CDR2 LQKENI. The V segment lost 8 bases and the J segment 6 bases; nucleotides outside the gene matches: 15. The CDR3 is 15 residues long. CDR3 sequence reads: CASTPGQVVGGEQYF. The CDR3, as DNA: TGTGCCAGCACGCCGGGACAGGTTGTGGGCGGCGAGCAGTACTTC.

V is TRBV2 and J is TRBJ1-2; TRBD1 aligns across 9 bases. V was clipped by 10 bases and J by 4 bases; unmatched bases: 7. Looked up from germline, CDR1 is SNHLY and CDR2 is FYNNEI. The CDR3 runs 13 residues. CDR3 residues: CATSGTGSYGYTF. CDR3 sequence (DNA): TGTGCCACCTCCGGGACAGGGAGCTATGGCTACACCTTC.

This clone has just one count. This chain uses TRBV7-2 with TRBJ2-7, with 9 positions matching TRBD1. CDR3 length: 15 amino acids. Per the germline V gene, CDR1 is SGHTA and CDR2 is FQGNSA. V was clipped by 7 bases and J by 5 bases; unmatched bases: 12. The CDR3 nucleotides are TGTGCCAGCACATCATCCGGGACAGGGTCCCACGAGCAGTACTTC. It specifies CASTSSGTGSHEQYF. Supplemented by reference TRBV7-2 and TRBJ2-7, the full variable domain reads GAGVSQSPSNKVTEKGKDVELRCDPISGHTALYWYRQSLGQGLEFLIYFQGNSAPDKSGLPSDRFSAERTGGSVSTLTIQRTQQEDSAVYLCASTSSGTGSHEQYFGPGTRLTVT.

This clone was observed a few times. J is TRBJ2-7 and V is TRBV6-1, with D possibly matching TRBD1 (5 bases). Germline CDR1 reads MNHNS; CDR2 reads SASEGT. CDR3 size: 15 residues. Trimming pared 3 bases from V and 4 bases from J, leaving 16 bases between. The CDR3 sequence: CASSDGVGPKYEQYF. In nucleotides, the CDR3 is TGTGCCAGCAGTGATGGGGTGGGGCCTAAATACGAGCAGTACTTC.

This clone was found a few times. The DNA for the CDR3 is TGTGCCAGCAGCTCACCGACAGCCTCCTACGAGCAGTACTTC. Translation: CASSSPTASYEQYF. The chain employs TRBV11-1 and TRBJ2-7; D is possibly TRBD1 (5 bases). The V gene's germline CDR1 is SGHAT and CDR2 FQDESV (reference sequence). The CDR3 is 14 amino acids. The germline V and J ends were trimmed by 4 bases and 0 bases, with 10 bases remaining between them.

Regarding this clone: Other DNA sequences in this sample translate to the same CDR3. This rearrangement joins TRBV6-5 to TRBJ1-3, with D perhaps TRBD1 (5 bases). The length of the CDR3 is 15 residues. The V and J ends lost 0 bases and 0 bases respectively, with 6 bases between them. Per the germline V gene, CDR1 is MNHEY and CDR2 is SVGAGI. This chain's CDR3 is CASSYSRGSGNTIYF. The CDR3 DNA reads as TGTGCCAGCAGTTACTCAAGGGGCTCTGGAAACACCATATATTTT.

A few counts support this clone. The V and J genes are TRBV6-1 and TRBJ1-5, with 8 bases lining up with TRBD1. This CDR3 comprises 15 residues. Looked up from germline, CDR1 is MNHNS and CDR2 is SASEGT. Trimming at V came to 3 bases and at J to 6 bases, leaving 7 bases not matched to a gene. CDR3 in amino acids: CASSEGSGGSQPQHF. The CDR3 DNA reads TGTGCCAGCAGTGAGGGCTCAGGGGGCAGTCAGCCCCAGCATTTT.

This chain uses TRBV6-5 with TRBJ2-1; TRBD1 agrees at 7 bases. Losses at the gene ends were 2 bases for V and 6 bases for J; bases not matched to a gene: 7. Per germline, CDR1 MNHEY and CDR2 SVGAGI. The CDR3 consists of 15 residues. CDR3 bases: TGTGCCAGCAGTTACCGGTGGGACAGCAGCAATGAGCAGTTCTTC. Its translation is CASSYRWDSSNEQFF.

This clone came up once. The CDR3 bases are TGTGCCAGCAGCTTAGCGCTGGCCTGGAGCTCCTACGAGCAGTACTTC. Protein product: CASSLALAWSSYEQYF. This chain connects TRBV7-9 to TRBJ2-7; D is unresolved. The CDR3 is 16 amino acids. Trimming shortened V by 0 bases and J by 0 bases, and 12 bases separated the two germline ends. Germline lookup yields CDR1 SEHNR and CDR2 FQNEAQ (reference sequence). The full variable domain, with the rest looked up from reference TRBV7-9 and TRBJ2-7, is DTGVSQNPRHKITKRGQNVTFRCDPISEHNRLYWYRQTLGQGPEFLTYFQNEAQLEKSRLLSDRFSAERPKGSFSTLEIQRTEQGDSAMYLCASSLALAWSSYEQYFGPGTRLTVT.

This chain uses TRBV9 with TRBJ1-3; no reliable D call. Germline CDR1 and CDR2: SGDLS and YYNGEE. The V end lost 0 bases, the J end lost 4 bases, and 11 bases lay between the germline ends. The CDR3 runs to 15 residues. The DNA of the CDR3 is TGTGCCAGCAGCGTAGGCGGCACGGGAGGAAACACCATATATTTT. Translation: CASSVGGTGGNTIYF.

This rearrangement joins TRBV15 to TRBJ1-1; 8 nucleotides agree with TRBD1. Losses at the gene ends were 8 bases for V and 7 bases for J; bases not matched to a gene: 3. From germline, CDR1 is LNHNV and CDR2 YYDKDF (reference sequence). This CDR3 has 11 residues. CDR3 nucleotides: TGTGCCACCCGGACAGGGCTTGAAGCTTTCTTT. Translation gives CATRTGLEAFF. The full variable domain, its missing parts supplied by reference TRBV15 and TRBJ1-1, is DAMVIQNPRYQVTQFGKPVTLSCSQTLNHNVMYWYQQKSSQAPKLLFHYYDKDFNNEADTPDNFQSRRPNTSFCFLDIRSPGLGDTAMYLCATRTGLEAFFGQGTRLTVV.

The genes are TRBV15 and TRBJ2-5, with 8 bases matching TRBD2. The CDR3 sequence is 13 residues long. The germline gives CDR1 LNHNV, CDR2 YYDKDF (reference sequence). V dropped 9 bases and J dropped 7; count of bases not matched to a gene: 10. CDR3 amino acids: CATRSLAGGTQYF. CDR3 bases: TGTGCCACGAGAAGCCTAGCGGGTGGGACCCAGTACTTC.

The genes are TRBV6-5 and TRBJ1-5; unclear D gene. V lost 6 bases and J 4 bases, leaving 10 bases between the germline ends. Germline loops: CDR1 MNHEY, CDR2 SVGAGI. The CDR3 loop spans 13 amino acids. The CDR3 is CASRLSLNQPQHF. The CDR3 DNA follows: TGTGCCAGCAGACTATCCCTTAATCAGCCCCAGCATTTT.

V usage is TRBV27 and J usage is TRBJ2-7; no definite D call. Germline CDR1 is MNHEY and CDR2 is SMNVEV (reference sequence). This CDR3 spans 11 amino acids. V lost 8 bases to trimming and J lost 5 bases, with 10 bases between them. The CDR3 nucleotides read TGTGCCAGCGGCGCCAGAAACGAGCAGTACTTC. It codes for CASGARNEQYF.

This chain uses TRBV18 with TRBJ1-5; D possibly corresponds to TRBD1 (6 bases). CDR3 length equals 16 residues. V was pared by 3 bases and J by 6 bases, with 18 bases between. From germline, CDR1 is KGHSH and CDR2 LQKENI. The CDR3 DNA sequence: TGTGCCAGCTCACCGATGGCGGGGGGCTCGAGTCAGCCCCAGCATTTT. Its protein product is CASSPMAGGSSQPQHF.

V and J are TRBV5-6 and TRBJ2-1; 11 positions agree with TRBD2. Trimming cost V 0 bases and J 10 bases; bases outside gene matches: 9. Germline V gene sequence: CDR1 SGHDT, CDR2 YYEEEE. The CDR3 loop spans 16 amino acids. CDR3 in amino acids: CASSLGLAGTSGEQFF. CDR3 DNA sequence: TGTGCCAGCAGCTTGGGACTAGCGGGGACGTCGGGAGAGCAGTTCTTC.

This rearrangement joins TRBV11-2 to TRBJ2-5; 9 nucleotides agree with TRBD2. Per the germline V gene, CDR1 is SGHAT and CDR2 is FQNNGV. V lost 1 base and J lost 9; bases outside the gene matches: 9. The CDR3 is 15 residues long. The CDR3 here is CASSLGSLAGPSQYF. The CDR3 region has the DNA TGTGCCAGCAGCTTAGGAAGTCTAGCGGGGCCGTCCCAGTACTTC.

The V and J genes are TRBV4-1 and TRBJ2-1; TRBD1 might be the D (5 bases). In germline, CDR1 is MGHRA, CDR2 YSYEKL. Trimming pared 0 bases from V and 1 base from J, leaving 10 bases between. The CDR3 runs 16 residues. This CDR3 is CASSQDGARSYNEQFF. Written as DNA, the CDR3 is TGCGCCAGCAGCCAAGATGGGGCTAGATCCTACAATGAGCAGTTCTTC.

The CDR3 DNA follows: TGTGCCAGCAGCTCAGGGTGGACAGGGATAGTCCAGCCCCAGCATTTT. Protein sequence: CASSSGWTGIVQPQHF. V usage is TRBV7-2 and J usage is TRBJ1-5; TRBD1 matches 8 bases. CDR1 is SGHTA and CDR2 is FQGNSA in the germline V gene. The ends lost 4 bases at V and 7 bases at J; junction bases unmatched: 12. CDR3 length equals 16 residues.

The rearrangement joins TRBV29-1 to TRBJ2-3; 14 bases fit TRBD2. The CDR3 covers 14 residues. Germline CDR1 is SQVTM and CDR2 is ANQGSEA. Losses at the gene ends were 4 bases for V and 4 bases for J; bases not matched to a gene: 1. The CDR3 here is CSVGLAGGPDTQYF. DNA for the CDR3: TGCAGCGTTGGACTAGCGGGGGGGCCAGATACGCAGTATTTT.

The CDR3 DNA follows: TGCGCCAGCAGCCCCGGGGGGGCCGGCACCGGGGAGCTGTTTTTT. Amino acid sequence: CASSPGGAGTGELFF. The chain joins TRBV5-1 to TRBJ2-2; 8 positions match TRBD2. Germline loops: CDR1 SGHRS, CDR2 YFSETQ. The CDR3 is made up of 15 amino acids. Trimming removed 4 bases from V and 4 bases from J; junction bases left unmatched: 6.